These 4 T cell receptor beta chains came from one sample sequenced in a study of response to subunit inactivated influenza vaccine. TCRdb recomputed calls from the RT-PCR reads with MiXCR, one row per CDR3 protein. The repertoire consists of roughly 290,000 distinct CDR3 sequences, with just over 20% occurring once and the leading ten covering 10% to 13%. The material was PBMCs from blood, obtained 21 months after vaccination. Receptor source: a man between 50 and 70 years old who received an inactivated influenza vaccine.

The V gene is TRBV6-1, the J gene TRBJ2-7; 7 nucleotides line up with TRBD2. The trim removed 4 bases at V and 4 bases at J, leaving 10 bases unmatched. CDR1 and CDR2 (germline): MNHNS, SASEGT. The CDR3 loop spans 15 amino acids. The CDR3 sequence: CASSGGGGSGYEQYF. CDR3 in DNA: TGTGCCAGCAGTGGTGGGGGGGGTAGCGGGTACGAGCAGTACTTC.

This clonotype was seen a handful of times. V gene TRBV2 combines with J gene TRBJ1-2; no clear D. CDR1 SNHLY and CDR2 FYNNEI come from the germline V gene. The CDR3 length is 13 residues. V lost 5 bases and J lost 2, with 9 bases in between. CDR3 coding DNA: TGTGCCAGCAGTTCTACACGCAACTATGGCTACACCTTC. Translated, it gives CASSSTRNYGYTF. The variable domain in full, completed from reference TRBV2 and TRBJ1-2, reads EPEVTQTPSHQVTQMGQEVILRCVPISNHLYFYWYRQILGQKVEFLVSFYNNEISEKSEIFDDQFSVERPDGSNFTLKIRSTKLEDSAMYFCASSSTRNYGYTFGSGTRLTVV.

This clonotype was recorded a few times. The chain couples TRBV20-1 to TRBJ2-5; D unclear. The germline CDR1 and CDR2 sequences are DFQATT and SNEGSKA (reference sequence). CDR3 size: 13 residues. V lost 3 bases to trimming and J lost 5 bases, with 13 bases between them. CDR3 sequence (DNA): TGCAGTGCTAGTACGCCGAAGGCGGAGACCCAGTACTTC. Translating it yields CSASTPKAETQYF.

This chain links TRBV24-1 with TRBJ1-5, with TRBD1 matching 9 bases. V dropped 3 bases and J dropped 7; count of bases not matched to a gene: 9. The length of the CDR3 is 16 residues. Germline V gene lookup returns CDR1 KGHDR and CDR2 SFDVKD. The CDR3 loop is CATSDAGTGIGQPQHF. CDR3 nucleotide sequence: TGTGCCACCAGTGATGCCGGGACAGGGATAGGGCAGCCCCAGCATTTT.